Following are 28 T cell receptor beta chains from one sample sequenced in a study of Graves' ophthalmopathy and Graves' hyperthyroidism. The authors amplified TCR beta CDR3 regions from RNA transcripts. The authors performed first-round RT-PCR with HTBI primers and then a second-round multiplex PCR. TCRdb called the multiplex PCR reads again in MiXCR, with one record for every CDR3 protein. Found here are around 1.1 million distinct CDR3 sequences, 36% of them singletons; the top ten hold approximately 10%. Sequencing input: peripheral blood or thyroid tissue (not recorded which). The receptors derive from an adult man with Graves' hyperthyroidism.

On this clonotype: This may be a read error: a much more frequent sequence differs by one nucleotide. V gene TRBV5-1 combines with J gene TRBJ2-2; weak D call: TRBD1 (7 bases). Germline V gene lookup returns CDR1 SGHRS and CDR2 YFSETQ. This CDR3 spans 14 amino acids. The CDR3, as DNA: TGCGCCAGCAGCTTAGGACAGGCGGGCGGGAAGCTGTTTTTT. It encodes CASSLGQAGGKLFF.

This clonotype was seen repeatedly, ten times or more. This chain uses TRBV20-1 with TRBJ1-1; D remains ambiguous. Germline CDR1 DFQATT, CDR2 SNEGSKA (reference sequence). Between the trimmed V and J ends, which lost 3 bases and 5 bases, there was a span of 13 bases. This CDR3 has 13 residues. This CDR3 reads CSARAVAQTEAFF. As DNA, the CDR3 is TGCAGTGCTAGGGCGGTGGCCCAAACTGAAGCTTTCTTT.

This clonotype was counted only a few times. The chain combines TRBV20-1 with TRBJ2-1, with D perhaps matching TRBD2 (5 bases). The V end was cut by 3 bases, the J end by 6 bases, with 12 bases between. Germline-derived CDR1 and CDR2 are DFQATT and SNEGSKA (reference sequence). The CDR3 consists of 13 residues. This CDR3 is CSASGGSLNEQFF. CDR3 in DNA: TGCAGTGCTAGTGGTGGGAGCCTCAATGAGCAGTTCTTC.

This clonotype has a count of ten or more. The chain combines TRBV10-3 with TRBJ1-2; 9 bases match TRBD1. Germline V gene sequence: CDR1 ENHRY, CDR2 SYGVKD. The CDR3 length is 13 residues. V shed 6 bases and J 6 bases; nucleotides not matched to a gene: 5. The CDR3 DNA follows: TGTGCCATCAGGCGACAGGGGGACGATGGCTACACCTTC. It encodes CAIRRQGDDGYTF.

This rearrangement joins TRBV7-2 to TRBJ2-7; D unclear. CDR3 size: 13 residues. The germline CDR1 and CDR2 sequences are SGHTA and FQGNSA. The V gene lost 8 bases and the J gene lost 7 bases, with 18 bases spanning the gap. The CDR3 is CASFPLFSGEQYF. CDR3 DNA sequence: TGTGCCAGCTTTCCCCTTTTCTCTGGGGAGCAGTACTTC.

This clonotype was observed at least ten times. The rearrangement links TRBV25-1 to TRBJ1-5; possible D gene TRBD1, 5 bases. The V gene's germline CDR1 is MGHDK and CDR2 SYGVNS. This CDR3 is built from 12 residues. The V and J ends lost 8 bases and 6 bases respectively, with 11 bases between them. The CDR3 here is CASGGGFQPQHF. DNA for the CDR3: TGTGCCAGCGGTGGGGGATTTCAGCCCCAGCATTTT.

The V and J genes are TRBV10-3 and TRBJ2-6; D gene ambiguous. The CDR3 consists of 16 residues. CDR1 and CDR2 (germline): ENHRY, SYGVKD. V lost 4 bases and J lost 0, with 10 bases in between. The CDR3 nucleotides read TGTGCCATCAGTGGAAGAACAATCTCTGGGGCCAACGTCCTGACTTTC. Amino acid sequence: CAISGRTISGANVLTF.

This clonotype was counted at least ten times. The genes are TRBV7-9 and TRBJ1-2, with 7 bases that match TRBD1. CDR1 is SEHNR, CDR2 FQNEAQ, per germline (reference sequence). This CDR3 has 15 residues. The V segment lost 5 bases and the J segment 1 base; nucleotides outside the gene matches: 7. The CDR3 loop is CASSLRGDSNYGYTF. For the CDR3, the DNA is TGTGCCAGCAGCCTCAGAGGGGACAGTAACTATGGCTACACCTTC. The entire variable domain, with the rest obtained from reference TRBV7-9 and TRBJ1-2, is as follows: DTGVSQNPRHKITKRGQNVTFRCDPISEHNRLYWYRQTLGQGPEFLTYFQNEAQLEKSRLLSDRFSAERPKGSFSTLEIQRTEQGDSAMYLCASSLRGDSNYGYTFGSGTRLTVV.

This clonotype was counted ten times or more. The chain carries TRBV27 and TRBJ1-1; D is ambiguous. The CDR3 is 14 residues long. CDR1 is MNHEY and CDR2 is SMNVEV in the germline V gene (reference sequence). Trimming stripped 3 bases from V and 1 base from J, with 9 bases between. Here the CDR3 DNA reads TGTGCCAGCAGTTTGAATTCGGCGAACACTGAAGCTTTCTTT. The encoded protein is CASSLNSANTEAFF.

This clonotype was seen only once. This chain connects TRBV19 to TRBJ2-2; the D gene is possibly TRBD1 (6 bases). Deletions cut 3 bases from V and 6 bases from J, with 17 bases between. Germline V gene lookup returns CDR1 LNHDA and CDR2 SQIVND (reference sequence). The CDR3 length is 16 residues. Written as DNA, the CDR3 is TGTGCCAGTAGTATGAAGGACAGAGGAACCGCCGGGGAGCTGTTTTTT. Translating gives CASSMKDRGTAGELFF.

The sample holds many counts of this clonotype. The chain couples TRBV7-9 to TRBJ2-5; 8 bases fit TRBD2. This CDR3 contains 14 residues. Looked up from germline, CDR1 is SEHNR and CDR2 is FQNEAQ (reference sequence). The V and J ends lost 3 bases and 4 bases, in that order; junction bases with no gene match: 4. The CDR3 DNA reads as TGTGCCAGCAGCTTCCGGGCGGGAGGAGAGACCCAGTACTTC. Protein: CASSFRAGGETQYF.

The DNA of the CDR3 is TGTGCCAGCAGCCAAGATCCAGGGGGATCTAATGAAAAACTGTTTTTT. Translating it yields CASSQDPGGSNEKLFF. This sequence joins TRBV7-9 and TRBJ1-4, with 7 bases that match TRBD1. The CDR3 contains 16 residues. Unmatched junction bases numbered 9, after V lost 5 bases and J lost 3 bases. Germline lookup yields CDR1 SEHNR and CDR2 FQNEAQ (reference sequence).

The rearrangement uses TRBV20-1 and TRBJ2-5; tentatively, D is TRBD2 (5 bases). Germline V gives CDR1 DFQATT, CDR2 SNEGSKA (reference sequence). CDR3 length equals 14 residues. Trimming took off 3 bases at V and 3 bases at J, with 14 bases between the two ends. DNA for the CDR3: TGCAGTGCTAGTTTAGCGACGAAAAAAGAGACCCAGTACTTC. Translated: CSASLATKKETQYF.

This clonotype showed up just a few times. The chain is built from TRBV7-2 and TRBJ1-5; possibly TRBD1 for D (6 bases). CDR3 length: 16 residues. With 1 base removed from V and 0 bases from J, the gap between germline ends came to 10 bases. CDR1 is SGHTA, CDR2 FQGNSA, per germline. In nucleotides, the CDR3 is TGTGCCAGCAGCTTAGGGGGGCCAACTAGCAATCAGCCCCAGCATTTT. Residues: CASSLGGPTSNQPQHF.

This clonotype has just a few counts. The V call is TRBV10-3, the J call TRBJ1-1; weak D call: TRBD1 (5 bases). CDR1 and CDR2 (germline): ENHRY, SYGVKD. Trimming removed 11 bases at V and 7 bases at J, with 20 bases between. The CDR3 is 13 amino acids. The CDR3 DNA follows: TGTGCCTCAACGTGGGGGAGCGGGGGTGAAGCTTTCTTT. Translation: CASTWGSGGEAFF.

There are many counts of this clonotype. V is TRBV5-1 and J is TRBJ1-3; no clear D gene. Trimming removed 2 bases from V and 0 bases from J, with 9 bases in between. The length of the CDR3 is 15 residues. In germline, CDR1 is SGHRS, CDR2 YFSETQ. The CDR3 loop reads CASSLIHGSGNTIYF. The CDR3, as DNA: TGCGCCAGCAGCTTAATCCACGGCTCTGGAAACACCATATATTTT. The whole variable domain, remainder taken from reference TRBV5-1 and TRBJ1-3, is KAGVTQTPRYLIKTRGQQVTLSCSPISGHRSVSWYQQTPGQGLQFLFEYFSETQRNKGNFPGRFSGRQFSNSRSEMNVSTLELGDSALYLCASSLIHGSGNTIYFGEGSWLTVV.

Comments on this clonotype: Being one base from a much bigger clone, this may be a read error. The chain joins TRBV15 to TRBJ2-7; D perhaps matches TRBD1 (7 bases). The germline V gene has CDR1 LNHNV and CDR2 YYDKDF (reference sequence). This CDR3 has 16 amino acids. Trimming pared 0 bases from V and 2 bases from J, leaving 14 bases between. The CDR3 DNA follows: TGTGCCACCAGCAGAGATGGCCTCAGGGGGGCCTACGAGCAGTACTTC. Encoded protein: CATSRDGLRGAYEQYF. Filled out from reference TRBV15 and TRBJ2-7, the complete variable domain reads DAMVIQNPRYQVTQFGKPVTLSCSQTLNHNVMYWYQQKSSQAPKLLFHYYDKDFNNEADTPDNFQSRRPNTSFCFLDIRSPGLGDTAMYLCATSRDGLRGAYEQYFGPGTRLTVT.

Of note for this clonotype: Possible read error: a much larger clone is one base away. The V gene is TRBV20-1, the J gene TRBJ1-5; D remains ambiguous. The CDR3 spans 13 residues. Germline CDR1 is DFQATT and CDR2 is SNEGSKA (reference sequence). V was shortened by 3 bases and J by 0 bases, with 6 bases between the two germline ends. CDR3 in DNA: TGCAGTGCTAGTTTGGATAGCAATCAGCCCCAGCATTTT. Protein sequence: CSASLDSNQPQHF.

This chain links TRBV2 with TRBJ1-6; 7 nucleotides match TRBD1. CDR1 and CDR2 from the germline V gene are SNHLY and FYNNEI. The CDR3 contains 15 residues. Trimming removed 8 bases from V and 0 bases from J; junction bases left unmatched: 4. The CDR3 sequence is CASANRGSYNSPLHF. The CDR3 DNA sequence: TGTGCCAGCGCTAACAGGGGCTCCTATAATTCACCCCTCCACTTT.

This clonotype was seen at least ten times. The J gene is TRBJ2-5, the V gene TRBV7-2, with D uncertain. Trimming removed 2 bases from V and 3 bases from J, with 7 bases in between. In germline, CDR1 is SGHTA, CDR2 FQGNSA. The CDR3 runs to 13 residues. In nucleotides, the CDR3 is TGTGCCAGCAGCTTACGGTCAGAAGAGACCCAGTACTTC. Amino acids: CASSLRSEETQYF.

The sample holds a few counts of this clonotype. The chain couples TRBV7-2 to TRBJ2-2; no firm D call. The CDR3 is 14 residues long. CDR1 and CDR2 from the germline V gene are SGHTA and FQGNSA. V was shortened by 4 bases and J by 7 bases, with 13 bases between the two germline ends. In DNA, the CDR3 is TGTGCCAGCAGCTGCATCACGAGGATCGGGGAGCTGTTTTTT. It yields the protein CASSCITRIGELFF.

This clonotype was seen more than once but under ten times. V gene TRBV29-1 combines with J gene TRBJ1-2; D unclear. Trimming left V 0 bases short and J 8 bases short, with 13 bases between. The CDR3 totals 13 residues. Germline loops: CDR1 SQVTM, CDR2 ANQGSEA. The CDR3 loop reads CSVEEDRRWGYTF. CDR3 in DNA: TGCAGCGTTGAAGAGGATCGCAGGTGGGGCTACACCTTC.

The V gene is TRBV2, the J gene TRBJ1-2; 7 positions match TRBD1. Germline values: CDR1 SNHLY, CDR2 FYNNEI. Unmatched junction bases numbered 4, after V lost 0 bases and J lost 3 bases. This CDR3 spans 15 amino acids. CDR3 loop: CASSEAGTGDYGYTF. CDR3 bases: TGTGCCAGCAGTGAAGCGGGAACAGGGGACTATGGCTACACCTTC.

CDR3 sequence (DNA): TGTGCCAGCAGCGTAGGAGTAGGGGCGCGTTCACCCCTCCACTTT. As protein: CASSVGVGARSPLHF. The V call is TRBV9, the J call TRBJ1-6; a weak D match, TRBD1 (5 bases). CDR1 is SGDLS, CDR2 YYNGEE, per germline. The ends were cut back, 0 bases at V and 9 bases at J, with 13 bases in the middle. This CDR3 contains 15 residues.

This clonotype was seen repeatedly, ten times or more. This rearrangement joins TRBV5-1 to TRBJ2-7; D is unresolved. Trimming pared 4 bases from V and 1 base from J, leaving 9 bases between. Germline values: CDR1 SGHRS, CDR2 YFSETQ. The CDR3 contains 13 residues. CDR3 DNA sequence: TGCGCCAGCAGCCTAACGCTATCCTACGAGCAGTACTTC. Translating gives CASSLTLSYEQYF.

This clonotype was seen a handful of times. The chain recombines TRBV5-1 with TRBJ2-7, with 11 bases lining up with TRBD2. CDR3 length: 17 amino acids. In germline, CDR1 is SGHRS, CDR2 YFSETQ. The J segment lost 1 base and the V segment lost 2 bases, leaving 8 bases of the junction unmatched. This CDR3 is CASSFSSGRSASYEQYF. CDR3 in DNA: TGCGCCAGCAGCTTTTCTAGCGGGAGGTCGGCGTCCTACGAGCAGTACTTC.

Ten or more counts support this clonotype. The rearrangement links TRBV5-5 to TRBJ1-2; 8 bases are shared with TRBD1. The CDR3 is made up of 14 amino acids. Germline CDR1 reads SGHKS; CDR2 reads YYEKEE (reference sequence). Trimming took 4 bases from V and 8 from J; bases not matched to a gene: 10. The CDR3 is CASSAGQALEGYTF. CDR3 bases: TGTGCCAGCAGCGCGGGACAGGCGCTCGAAGGCTACACCTTC.

There are many counts of this clonotype. The chain has TRBV20-1 and TRBJ2-5, with TRBD2 as a possible D gene (5 bases). CDR3 length equals 14 residues. The germline V and J ends were trimmed by 4 bases and 3 bases, with 15 bases remaining between them. From germline, CDR1 is DFQATT and CDR2 SNEGSKA (reference sequence). The CDR3 is CSATPTNLEETQYF. CDR3 bases: TGCAGTGCTACTCCGACTAACCTAGAAGAGACCCAGTACTTC.